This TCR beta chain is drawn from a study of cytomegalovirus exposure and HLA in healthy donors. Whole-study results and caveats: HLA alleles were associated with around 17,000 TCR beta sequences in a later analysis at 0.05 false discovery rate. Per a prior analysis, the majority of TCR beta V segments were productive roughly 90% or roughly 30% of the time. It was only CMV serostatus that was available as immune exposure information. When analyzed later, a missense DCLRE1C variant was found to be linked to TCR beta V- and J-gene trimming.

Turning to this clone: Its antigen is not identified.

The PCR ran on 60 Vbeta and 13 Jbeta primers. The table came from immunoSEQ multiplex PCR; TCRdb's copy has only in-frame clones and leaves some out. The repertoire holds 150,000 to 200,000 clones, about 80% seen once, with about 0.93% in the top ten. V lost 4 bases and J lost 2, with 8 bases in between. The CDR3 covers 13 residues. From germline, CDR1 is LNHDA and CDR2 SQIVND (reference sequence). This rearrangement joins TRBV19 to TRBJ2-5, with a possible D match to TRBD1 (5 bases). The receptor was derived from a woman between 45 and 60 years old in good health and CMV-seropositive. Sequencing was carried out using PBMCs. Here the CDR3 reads CASSKAGQETQYF. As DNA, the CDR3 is TGTGCCAGTAGTAAGGCAGGGCAAGAGACCCAGTACTTC. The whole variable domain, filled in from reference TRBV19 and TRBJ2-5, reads DGGITQSPKYLFRKEGQNVTLSCEQNLNHDAMYWYRQDPGQGLRLIYYSQIVNDFQKGDIAEGYSVSREKKESFPLTVTSAQKNPTAFYLCASSKAGQETQYFGPGTRLLVL.